The 12 T cell receptor beta chains reported below all come from one sample, sequenced in a study of blood T cell repertoires in COVID-19. TCRdb keeps only in-frame clones here, not all; method: immunoSEQ multiplex PCR. This sample carries under 150,000 clones, 80% to 85% of them seen once, and the ten largest clones take about 20%. Material for sequencing was PBMCs or T cells enriched from blood (not recorded which). These receptors came from a man younger than 45 who had recovered from COVID-19.

J is TRBJ1-1 and V is TRBV5-1, with TRBD1 matching over 8 bases. The CDR3 is 14 residues long. Germline CDR1 and CDR2: SGHRS and YFSETQ. V trimming: 1 base; J trimming: 4 bases; junction bases outside the gene matches: 3. CDR3 DNA sequence: TGCGCCAGCAGCTTGCAGGGGGCGGCCACTGAAGCTTTCTTT. It encodes CASSLQGAATEAFF.

V and J are TRBV2 and TRBJ1-2, with 11 bases matching TRBD1. Germline V gene data show CDR1 as SNHLY and CDR2 as FYNNEI. This CDR3 region has 14 residues. V lost 6 bases to trimming and J lost 5 bases; unmatched junction nucleotides: 5. The DNA of the CDR3 is TGTGCCAGCAGCAGGGACAGGGGGAGGTATGGCTACACCTTC. This encodes CASSRDRGRYGYTF.

The gene calls are TRBV4-1 and TRBJ2-3, with D perhaps matching TRBD2 (5 bases). The ends were cut back, 0 bases at V and 0 bases at J, with 10 bases in the middle. This CDR3 is built from 16 residues. Germline V lookup: CDR1 MGHRA, CDR2 YSYEKL. CDR3 coding DNA: TGCGCCAGCAGCCAAGAAAACGGGGAGAGCACAGATACGCAGTATTTT. Amino acid sequence: CASSQENGESTDTQYF.

V usage is TRBV7-6 and J usage is TRBJ1-1; D gene uncertain. V lost 1 base and J lost 3, with 6 bases in between. This CDR3 contains 13 residues. The germline gives CDR1 SGHVS, CDR2 FNYEAQ. The DNA for the CDR3 is TGTGCCAGCAGCTTAGGCGGGGACACTGAAGCTTTCTTT. The encoded protein is CASSLGGDTEAFF.

The V call is TRBV7-9, the J call TRBJ2-1, with a tentative D call TRBD1 (5 bases). This CDR3 contains 14 residues. CDR1 is SEHNR, CDR2 FQNEAQ, per germline (reference sequence). V lost 7 bases to trimming and J lost 5 bases, with 15 bases between them. The CDR3: CASKGVNTDNEQFF. As DNA, the CDR3 is TGTGCCAGCAAAGGGGTAAACACGGACAATGAGCAGTTCTTC.

The chain is built from TRBV11-1 and TRBJ1-1; D is unresolved. Per the germline V gene, CDR1 is SGHAT and CDR2 is FQDESV (reference sequence). This CDR3 has 14 residues. The germline V and J ends were trimmed by 5 bases and 1 base, with 11 bases remaining between them. Here the CDR3 reads CASSPGIANTEAFF. Written as DNA, the CDR3 is TGTGCCAGCAGCCCGGGGATTGCGAACACTGAAGCTTTCTTT. The full variable domain, with the rest looked up from reference TRBV11-1 and TRBJ1-1, is EAEVAQSPRYKITEKSQAVAFWCDPISGHATLYWYRQILGQGPELLVQFQDESVVDDSQLPKDRFSAERLKGVDSTLKIQPAELGDSAMYLCASSPGIANTEAFFGQGTRLTVV.

The chain has TRBV29-1 and TRBJ1-1; TRBD1 might be the D (6 bases). Germline V gene lookup returns CDR1 SQVTM and CDR2 ANQGSEA. V lost 2 bases and J lost 11, with 15 bases in between. The CDR3 runs 12 residues. CDR3: CSVEWGGAEAFF. The CDR3 DNA reads as TGCAGCGTTGAATGGGGGGGGGCCGAGGCTTTCTTT.

This clone came up once. The rearrangement links TRBV12-3 or TRBV12-4 to TRBJ2-5; D is ambiguous. V was shortened by 7 bases and J by 1 base, with 10 bases between the two germline ends. The CDR3 length is 13 residues. CDR3 protein: CASTESSQETQYF. CDR3 DNA sequence: TGTGCCAGCACCGAAAGCTCCCAAGAGACCCAGTACTTC.

This clone was found a few times. The V call is TRBV27, the J call TRBJ2-7, with 10 nucleotides matching TRBD1. The CDR3 contains 15 residues. V trimming: 5 bases; J trimming: 7 bases; junction bases outside the gene matches: 11. CDR1 is MNHEY, CDR2 SMNVEV, per germline (reference sequence). The DNA for the CDR3 is TGTGCCAGCAGTACAACCGGACAGGGGGTCTGGGAGCAGTACTTC. The encoded protein is CASSTTGQGVWEQYF.

J is TRBJ2-3 and V is TRBV24-1; D is unresolved. The CDR3 extends over 14 amino acids. V lost 4 bases and J 2 bases, leaving 9 bases between the germline ends. Per germline, CDR1 KGHDR and CDR2 SFDVKD. The CDR3 nucleotides are TGTGCCACCAGTGACCCATCGGTCACAGATACGCAGTATTTT. Translation: CATSDPSVTDTQYF.

This chain connects TRBV6-5 to TRBJ2-5; 8 positions agree with TRBD1. Trimming at V came to 0 bases and at J to 2 bases, leaving 2 bases not matched to a gene. The CDR3 extends over 15 amino acids. Per the germline V gene, CDR1 is MNHEY and CDR2 is SVGAGI. Written as DNA, the CDR3 is TGTGCCAGCAGTTACTCGGACAGGGCACAAGAGACCCAGTACTTC. This sequence encodes CASSYSDRAQETQYF.

J is TRBJ2-7 and V is TRBV6-5; 8 nucleotides align to TRBD2. CDR3 length: 13 amino acids. V lost 7 bases, J lost 3 bases, and 5 bases stayed unmatched. Germline V lookup: CDR1 MNHEY, CDR2 SVGAGI. Here the CDR3 reads CASTLSGNYEQYF. CDR3 DNA sequence: TGTGCCAGCACCCTTAGCGGGAACTACGAGCAGTACTTC.